A single sample is the source of the 9 T cell receptor beta chains below, sequenced in a study of shared clonotypes between healthy human individuals. The protocol was immunoSEQ multiplex PCR, while the TCRdb copy is restricted to in-frame clones and leaves out a portion. Of approximately 1.9 million clones in the sample, about 93% were seen once. Naive CD8 cells lacked CD45RO, underwent positive selection for CCR7 and left out terminally differentiated effector memory CD45RA+ cells. The sequenced material came from naive CD8+ T cells from PBMCs. Source of these receptors: a man younger than 35 in good health. Some clones in this sample may be carry-over from other donors' samples.

This chain joins TRBV28 and TRBJ1-1; D is possibly TRBD1 (5 bases). Trimming shortened V by 4 bases and J by 0 bases, and 15 bases separated the two germline ends. CDR3 size: 16 residues. Germline CDR1 MDHEN, CDR2 SYDVKM. For the CDR3, the DNA is TGTGCCAGCAGTTATACGCCAGGACACATGAACACTGAAGCTTTCTTT. Protein product: CASSYTPGHMNTEAFF.

This sequence joins TRBV28 and TRBJ2-1; 8 positions match TRBD2. The CDR3 is 16 residues long. Germline V gene data show CDR1 as MDHEN and CDR2 as SYDVKM. V lost 5 bases, J lost 4 bases, and 10 bases stayed unmatched. CDR3 loop: CASSTGREELYNEQFF. The CDR3, as DNA: TGTGCCAGCAGTACGGGGCGGGAGGAACTTTACAATGAGCAGTTCTTC.

The J gene is TRBJ1-4, the V gene TRBV5-1; D gene uncertain. Germline V gene sequence: CDR1 SGHRS, CDR2 YFSETQ. Trimming removed 1 base from V and 7 bases from J, with 8 bases in between. The CDR3 is 13 amino acids. CDR3 DNA sequence: TGCGCCAGCAGCTTGAGAGGGAGTGAAAAACTGTTTTTT. Translation: CASSLRGSEKLFF.

The CDR3, as DNA: TGTGCCAGCACCGGGGGACAGGGGGGCTACTATGGCTACACCTTC. This translates into CASTGGQGGYYGYTF. The genes are TRBV9 and TRBJ1-2; TRBD1 matches 11 bases. The CDR3 has 15 amino acids. V trimming: 6 bases; J trimming: 3 bases; junction bases outside the gene matches: 7. Germline V gene lookup returns CDR1 SGDLS and CDR2 YYNGEE.

The genes are TRBV16 and TRBJ1-1; D gene uncertain. CDR1 is KGHSY and CDR2 is FQNENV in the germline V gene. The CDR3 runs to 13 residues. Trimming shortened V by 1 base and J by 8 bases, and 11 bases separated the two germline ends. This CDR3 is CASSQWAPREAFF. The DNA for the CDR3 is TGTGCCAGCAGCCAATGGGCACCGCGGGAAGCTTTCTTT.

V is TRBV19 and J is TRBJ2-6; TRBD2 matches at 10 bases. Germline V CDR1 and CDR2: LNHDA, SQIVND (reference sequence). This CDR3 contains 17 residues. V was pared by 5 bases and J by 2 bases, with 6 bases of the junction left unmatched. The CDR3 reads CASSGLSGRTGANVLTF. CDR3 nucleotide sequence: TGTGCCAGTAGTGGCCTTAGCGGGAGGACTGGGGCCAACGTCCTGACTTTC.

This chain uses TRBV11-2 with TRBJ2-1, with unresolved D. The germline CDR1 and CDR2 sequences are SGHAT and FQNNGV. Trimming cost V 1 base and J 4 bases, with 14 bases left between them. The CDR3 loop spans 16 amino acids. CDR3 in amino acids: CASSLGPSAPYNEQFF. The CDR3, as DNA: TGTGCCAGCAGCTTAGGTCCTTCGGCCCCTTACAATGAGCAGTTCTTC.

CDR3 DNA: TGTGCCAGCAGTCCGGACAGGGGTCTTTACTATGGCTACACCTTC. Residues: CASSPDRGLYYGYTF. The chain couples TRBV5-8 to TRBJ1-2; TRBD1 aligns across 9 bases. The CDR3 is 15 amino acids. V lost 5 bases and J lost 3; bases outside the gene matches: 8. Germline CDR1 and CDR2: SGHTS and YDEGEE.

The chain joins TRBV29-1 to TRBJ1-1; maybe TRBD1 (6 bases). V was trimmed by 7 bases and J by 0 bases, leaving 15 bases between them. Germline V gene lookup returns CDR1 SQVTM and CDR2 ANQGSEA. CDR3 length equals 14 residues. CDR3 bases: TGCAGCGCCCTGGGGGGCCCATTGAACACTGAAGCTTTCTTT. This sequence encodes CSALGGPLNTEAFF.